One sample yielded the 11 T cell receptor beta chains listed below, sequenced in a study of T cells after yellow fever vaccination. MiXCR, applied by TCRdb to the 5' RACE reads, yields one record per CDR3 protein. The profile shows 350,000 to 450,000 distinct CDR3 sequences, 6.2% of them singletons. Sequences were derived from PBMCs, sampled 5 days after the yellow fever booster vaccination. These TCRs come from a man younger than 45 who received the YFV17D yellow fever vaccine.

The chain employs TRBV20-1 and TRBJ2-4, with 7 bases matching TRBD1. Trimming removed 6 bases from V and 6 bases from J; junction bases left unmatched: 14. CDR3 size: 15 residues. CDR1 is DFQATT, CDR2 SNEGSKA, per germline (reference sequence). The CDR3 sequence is CSAGRYRDSGNIQYF. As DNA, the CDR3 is TGCAGTGCAGGGAGATACCGGGACAGTGGAAACATTCAGTACTTC.

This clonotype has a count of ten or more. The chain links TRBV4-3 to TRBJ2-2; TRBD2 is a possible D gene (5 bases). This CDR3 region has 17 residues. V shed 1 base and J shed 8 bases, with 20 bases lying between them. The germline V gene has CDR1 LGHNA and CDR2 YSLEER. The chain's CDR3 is CASSQAFYRAGVGELFF. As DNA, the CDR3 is TGCGCCAGCAGCCAAGCCTTCTACCGGGCCGGGGTAGGGGAGCTGTTTTTT.

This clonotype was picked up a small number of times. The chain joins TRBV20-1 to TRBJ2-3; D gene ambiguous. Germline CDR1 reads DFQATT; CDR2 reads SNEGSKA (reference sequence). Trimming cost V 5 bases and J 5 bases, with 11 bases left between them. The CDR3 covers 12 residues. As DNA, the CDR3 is TGCAGTGCTGCGTCTCCCGGAGATACGCAGTATTTT. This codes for CSAASPGDTQYF.

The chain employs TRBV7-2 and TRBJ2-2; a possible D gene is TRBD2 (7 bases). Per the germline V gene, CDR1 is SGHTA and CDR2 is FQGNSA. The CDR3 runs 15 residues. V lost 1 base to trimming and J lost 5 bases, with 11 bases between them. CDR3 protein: CASSLGGGRTGELFF. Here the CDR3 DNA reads TGTGCCAGCAGCTTAGGGGGGGGGCGAACCGGGGAGCTGTTTTTT.

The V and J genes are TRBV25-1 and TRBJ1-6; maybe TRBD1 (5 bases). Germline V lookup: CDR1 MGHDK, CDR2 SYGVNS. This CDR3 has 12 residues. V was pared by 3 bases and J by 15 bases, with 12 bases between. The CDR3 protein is CASSESTGRLHF. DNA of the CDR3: TGTGCCAGCAGTGAGTCAACAGGCCGCCTCCACTTT.

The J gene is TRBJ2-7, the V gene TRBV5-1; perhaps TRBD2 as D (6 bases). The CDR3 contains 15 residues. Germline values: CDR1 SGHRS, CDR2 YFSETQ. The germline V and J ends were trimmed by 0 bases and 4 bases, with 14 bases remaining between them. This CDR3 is CASSLASGSMYEQYF. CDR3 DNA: TGCGCCAGCAGCTTGGCCTCCGGGAGTATGTACGAGCAGTACTTC.

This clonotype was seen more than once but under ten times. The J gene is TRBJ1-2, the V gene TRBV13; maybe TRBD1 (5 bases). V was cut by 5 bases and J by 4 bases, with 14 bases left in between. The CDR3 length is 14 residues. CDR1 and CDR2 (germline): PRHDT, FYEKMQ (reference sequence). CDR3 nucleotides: TGTGCCAGCAGCACCCCTGGGGGGGGCTATGGCTACACCTTC. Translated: CASSTPGGGYGYTF.

The CDR3 region is CSARDPGGPGNEQYF. In DNA, the CDR3 is TGCAGTGCTAGAGACCCCGGAGGGCCAGGGAACGAGCAGTACTTC. This chain connects TRBV20-1 to TRBJ2-7, with a weak D call TRBD2 (6 bases). The ends were cut back, 0 bases at V and 5 bases at J, with 17 bases in the middle. The CDR3 has 15 residues. Germline V gene sequence: CDR1 DFQATT, CDR2 SNEGSKA (reference sequence).

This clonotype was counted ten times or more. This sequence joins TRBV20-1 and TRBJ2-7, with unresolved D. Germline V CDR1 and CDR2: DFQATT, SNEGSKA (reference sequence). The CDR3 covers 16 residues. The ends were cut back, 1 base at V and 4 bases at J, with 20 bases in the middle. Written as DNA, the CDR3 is TGCAGTGCTAGAGGCCATTTGACGTCGGCCGTTTACGAGCAGTACTTC. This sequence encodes CSARGHLTSAVYEQYF.

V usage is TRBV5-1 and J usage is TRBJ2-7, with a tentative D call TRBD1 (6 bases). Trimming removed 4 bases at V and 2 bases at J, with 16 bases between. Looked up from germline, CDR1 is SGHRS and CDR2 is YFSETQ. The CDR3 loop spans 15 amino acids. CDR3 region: CASSVAGAATYEQYF. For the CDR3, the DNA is TGCGCCAGCAGCGTAGCAGGGGCAGCTACCTACGAGCAGTACTTC.

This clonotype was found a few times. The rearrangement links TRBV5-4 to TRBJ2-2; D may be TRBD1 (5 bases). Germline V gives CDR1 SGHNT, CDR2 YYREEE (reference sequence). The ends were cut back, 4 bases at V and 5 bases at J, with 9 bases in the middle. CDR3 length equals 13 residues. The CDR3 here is CASSDSVTGELFF. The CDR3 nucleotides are TGTGCCAGCAGCGACAGTGTTACCGGGGAGCTGTTTTTT.